This T cell receptor beta chain was retrieved from a study of prognosis after radiotherapy for stage I lung cancer. Study details: The study deemed all of its non-small cell lung cancer patients medically inoperable. Distant metastases after radiotherapy occurred in a handful of patients at a median of approximately 7 months; 15 showed no significant progression.

This clonotype was detected ten times or more. Its cognate antigen is unknown. Imaging by CT and PET/CT found every patient node-negative, and no patient had prior chemotherapy, radiotherapy or other malignancies. Study-level results: Once stereotactic body radiation therapy had been given, unique TCR clone counts fell, with a median of approximately 10,000 versus 7,000.

Starting from genomic DNA, TCR beta CDR3 was amplified through two-round multiplex PCR. First-round PCR employed TRBV- and TRBJ-specific primers for each gene. TCRdb re-called the multiplex PCR reads with MiXCR, one entry per CDR3 protein. The data contain more than 15,000 distinct CDR3 sequences, around a third of them singletons. The sample in question was PBMCs, obtained before or after stereotactic body radiation therapy (not recorded which). This receptor was identified in a donor over 45 with non-small cell lung cancer.

CDR3 in amino acids: CASSSRTDSYNEQFF. The CDR3 bases are TGCGCCAGCAGCTCCCGGACAGATAGTTACAATGAGCAGTTCTTC. The chain joins TRBV5-1 to TRBJ2-1; the D gene is possibly TRBD1 (6 bases). In germline, CDR1 is SGHRS, CDR2 YFSETQ. V was cut by 3 bases and J by 4 bases, with 14 bases left in between. This CDR3 region has 15 residues.